These 27 T cell receptor beta chains were sequenced from one sample in a study of T cells in narcolepsy. Profiling relied on immunoSEQ multiplex PCR, and the TCRdb table lists in-frame clones only, not all of them. The data show about 30,000 clones, over 75% seen once. The sequenced sample consisted of CD45RA- memory CD4+ T cells from PBMCs. The source is a human donor with narcolepsy.

This clone was counted between two and nine times. Germline and junction disagree at one end, which may indicate a read error. This CDR3 is also generated by other DNA sequences in the sample. CDR3 nucleotide sequence: TGTGCCAGTAGTGAAAGGTACGAGCAGTACTTC. Protein: CASSERYEQYF. The J gene is TRBJ2-7, the V gene TRBV2; D gene unclear. The CDR3 length is 11 residues. Germline CDR1 and CDR2: SNHLY and FYNNEI.

CDR3 sequence reads: CASSPRTGGAGAEAFF. CDR3 bases: TGCGCCAGCAGCCCGAGGACAGGGGGCGCGGGTGCTGAAGCTTTCTTT. The chain carries TRBV5-1 and TRBJ1-1, with 11 nucleotides matching TRBD1. Germline V CDR1 and CDR2: SGHRS, YFSETQ. The V segment lost 4 bases and the J segment 6 bases; nucleotides outside the gene matches: 11. The length of the CDR3 is 16 residues.

This clone appeared a few times. Germline and junction disagree at one end, which may indicate a read error. V and J are TRBV7-8 and TRBJ1-2; tentative D call: TRBD1 (6 bases). Germline CDR1 is SGHVS and CDR2 is FQNEAQ. This CDR3 is built from 16 residues. As DNA, the CDR3 is TGTGCCAGCAGTTTAGAACCGGGACGCAGGGGCGGTGGCTACACCTTC. Its translation is CASSLEPGRRGGGYTF.

This chain links TRBV28 with TRBJ1-6; perhaps TRBD1 as D (6 bases). Trimming removed 8 bases at V and 10 bases at J, with 24 bases between. The CDR3 sequence is 16 residues long. Germline V gene data show CDR1 as MDHEN and CDR2 as SYDVKM. This CDR3 is CASGTAGQSLHSPLHF. In DNA, the CDR3 is TGTGCCAGCGGAACTGCTGGACAGTCTCTCCACTCACCCCTCCACTTT.

The gene calls are TRBV7-6 and TRBJ2-3, with D possibly matching TRBD2 (7 bases). V lost 1 base to trimming and J lost 5 bases, with 16 bases between them. The germline gives CDR1 SGHVS, CDR2 FNYEAQ. The CDR3 is 16 amino acids. The CDR3 DNA reads as TGTGCCAGCAGCTTAGGGGCCGGCGGGGGACAAGATACGCAGTATTTT. It is translated as CASSLGAGGGQDTQYF.

J is TRBJ1-1 and V is TRBV7-3; D gene unclear. Germline assignment: CDR1 SGHTA and CDR2 FQGTGA. V was trimmed by 2 bases and J by 3 bases, leaving 13 bases between them. The CDR3 extends over 15 amino acids. This CDR3 is CASSLWAGGDTEAFF. In DNA form, the CDR3 reads TGTGCCAGCAGCTTATGGGCAGGAGGAGACACTGAAGCTTTCTTT. Complete variable domain (other parts from reference TRBV7-3 and TRBJ1-1): GAGVSQTPSNKVTEKGKYVELRCDPISGHTALYWYRQSLGQGPEFLIYFQGTGAADDSGLPNDRFFAVRPEGSVSTLKIQRTERGDSAVYLCASSLWAGGDTEAFFGQGTRLTVV.

This chain uses TRBV19 with TRBJ2-7, with 7 bases matching TRBD1. Trimming cost V 7 bases and J 5 bases; bases outside gene matches: 11. Germline lookup yields CDR1 LNHDA and CDR2 SQIVND (reference sequence). The CDR3 consists of 14 residues. In DNA, the CDR3 is TGTGCCAGTACAGGGGGTTCCTTATTCAACGAGCAGTACTTC. Amino acid sequence: CASTGGSLFNEQYF. Looking up the rest from reference TRBV19 and TRBJ2-7 gives the full variable domain: DGGITQSPKYLFRKEGQNVTLSCEQNLNHDAMYWYRQDPGQGLRLIYYSQIVNDFQKGDIAEGYSVSREKKESFPLTVTSAQKNPTAFYLCASTGGSLFNEQYFGPGTRLTVT.

This chain uses TRBV15 with TRBJ2-7; possible D gene TRBD1, 5 bases. This CDR3 region has 15 residues. Trimming left V 0 bases short and J 7 bases short, with 16 bases between. Germline values: CDR1 LNHNV, CDR2 YYDKDF (reference sequence). The DNA for the CDR3 is TGTGCCACCAGCAGAGATAGGGGCGTTCTGAGGGAGCAGTACTTC. The encoded protein is CATSRDRGVLREQYF.

This clone showed up just a few times. The chain uses TRBV7-2 and TRBJ1-1; D is perhaps TRBD1 (5 bases). CDR1 and CDR2 from the germline V gene are SGHTA and FQGNSA. This CDR3 has 14 amino acids. Trimming took off 7 bases at V and 7 bases at J, with 19 bases between the two ends. CDR3 residues: CASTALISGLEAFF. CDR3 nucleotide sequence: TGTGCCAGCACCGCCTTAATATCAGGGCTTGAAGCTTTCTTT.

This clone was observed a few times. The V call is TRBV2, the J call TRBJ2-7; TRBD1 aligns across 9 bases. CDR1 and CDR2 (germline): SNHLY, FYNNEI. With V trimmed by 7 bases and J by 3 bases, 13 bases remained unmatched. The length of the CDR3 is 16 residues. The CDR3 sequence is CASTSDSGTGSYEQYF. CDR3 in DNA: TGTGCCAGCACTTCAGACTCCGGGACAGGGAGCTACGAGCAGTACTTC.

This clone was detected only a few times. V gene TRBV9 combines with J gene TRBJ2-7; 9 bases fit TRBD1. Germline V gives CDR1 SGDLS, CDR2 YYNGEE. V was pared by 2 bases and J by 7 bases, with 7 bases of the junction left unmatched. The CDR3 sequence is 14 residues long. CDR3 bases: TGTGCCAGCAGCGTCGGGACAGGGTTTCGAGAGCAGTACTTC. This sequence encodes CASSVGTGFREQYF.

The gene calls are TRBV5-1 and TRBJ2-1; 9 bases are a match to TRBD2. Trimming took 0 bases from V and 7 from J; bases not matched to a gene: 5. The CDR3 has 15 amino acids. Germline CDR1 reads SGHRS; CDR2 reads YFSETQ. The CDR3 bases are TGCGCCAGCAGCTTGGAACCCGGACTAGCGAATGAGCAGTTCTTC. This translates into CASSLEPGLANEQFF.

This rearrangement joins TRBV30 to TRBJ1-5, with 10 positions matching TRBD1. CDR1 GTSNPN and CDR2 SVGIG come from the germline V gene (reference sequence). Trimming at V came to 5 bases and at J to 3 bases, leaving 7 bases not matched to a gene. The CDR3 length is 15 residues. For the CDR3, the DNA is TGTGCCTGGGGGCGGGGACAGGGGAACAATCAGCCCCAGCATTTT. It is translated as CAWGRGQGNNQPQHF.

This CDR3 reads CASRSGGQETQYF. Here the CDR3 DNA reads TGTGCCAGCAGAAGCGGGGGGCAAGAGACCCAGTACTTC. The V and J genes are TRBV6-1 and TRBJ2-5; 9 nucleotides align to TRBD2. Germline CDR1 reads MNHNS; CDR2 reads SASEGT. This CDR3 contains 13 residues. The trim removed 6 bases at V and 2 bases at J, leaving 1 base unmatched.

The chain combines TRBV7-2 with TRBJ1-1; D is uncertain. The CDR3 consists of 15 residues. V gave up 1 base and J gave up 5 bases, with 14 bases separating them. CDR1 SGHTA and CDR2 FQGNSA come from the germline V gene. As DNA, the CDR3 is TGTGCCAGCAGCTTAGGGGAACTGAGAGGTACTGAAGCTTTCTTT. Protein sequence: CASSLGELRGTEAFF.

The chain links TRBV7-3 to TRBJ1-2, with TRBD1 as a possible D gene (6 bases). Germline CDR1 SGHTA, CDR2 FQGTGA. V was shortened by 2 bases and J by 6 bases, with 13 bases between the two germline ends. The CDR3 runs 14 residues. In DNA form, the CDR3 reads TGTGCCAGCAGCTTACTGGCCGGGGGCGATGGCTACACCTTC. Translating gives CASSLLAGGDGYTF.

The chain recombines TRBV19 with TRBJ2-6; 7 nucleotides match TRBD1. Germline loops: CDR1 LNHDA, CDR2 SQIVND (reference sequence). This CDR3 is built from 15 residues. Trimming cost V 2 bases and J 2 bases; bases outside gene matches: 0. This chain's CDR3 is CASSIQGAGANVLTF. DNA for the CDR3: TGTGCCAGTAGTATACAGGGGGCTGGGGCCAACGTCCTGACTTTC.

The chain links TRBV6-1 to TRBJ1-2; D remains ambiguous. V was pared by 8 bases and J by 8 bases, with 15 bases between. This CDR3 spans 12 amino acids. Germline CDR1 MNHNS, CDR2 SASEGT. The DNA of the CDR3 is TGTGCCAGCCGTCCTGGGGTACAGGGCTACACCTTC. Translated: CASRPGVQGYTF.

This sequence joins TRBV14 and TRBJ1-1, with 8 positions matching TRBD1. The CDR3 totals 13 residues. Germline V gene sequence: CDR1 SGHDN, CDR2 FVKESK. The trim removed 4 bases at V and 11 bases at J, leaving 9 bases unmatched. Written as DNA, the CDR3 is TGTGCCAGCAGCCTTCGACAGGGGCAGGGGGCTTTCTTT. It codes for CASSLRQGQGAFF.

V is TRBV6-5 and J is TRBJ2-1, with 13 positions matching TRBD2. CDR1 is MNHEY and CDR2 is SVGAGI in the germline V gene. J lost 6 bases, V lost 9 bases, and 2 bases had no gene match. The length of the CDR3 is 13 residues. The CDR3 reads CARGTSGANEQFF. CDR3 DNA sequence: TGTGCCAGAGGGACTAGCGGGGCCAATGAGCAGTTCTTC.

The rearrangement joins TRBV28 to TRBJ1-5, with TRBD1 matching 7 bases. J was trimmed by 1 base and V by 8 bases; bases with no gene match: 8. CDR1 MDHEN and CDR2 SYDVKM come from the germline V gene. The CDR3 runs to 15 residues. The CDR3 sequence is CASRTVGQSNQPQHF. The CDR3 DNA reads as TGTGCCAGCCGAACGGTGGGACAGAGCAATCAGCCCCAGCATTTT.

The J gene is TRBJ1-2, the V gene TRBV19; 8 bases line up with TRBD1. There are 16 residues in the CDR3. Losses at the gene ends were 4 bases for V and 5 bases for J; bases not matched to a gene: 12. The germline CDR1 and CDR2 sequences are LNHDA and SQIVND (reference sequence). In DNA, the CDR3 is TGTGCCAGTAGTACAAATGGACAGGGAGTAAATTATGGCTACACCTTC. This sequence encodes CASSTNGQGVNYGYTF.

The chain carries TRBV7-3 and TRBJ2-1, with 8 bases lining up with TRBD2. The germline V gene has CDR1 SGHTA and CDR2 FQGTGA. The CDR3 has 15 amino acids. V was clipped by 2 bases and J by 8 bases; unmatched bases: 8. In nucleotides, the CDR3 is TGTGCCAGCAGCTTAGGACGGGGGGGCTCCTATGAGCAGTTCTTC. Amino acid sequence: CASSLGRGGSYEQFF.

The chain uses TRBV15 and TRBJ2-1; either TRBD1 or TRBD2 may fit D (6 bases each). The CDR3 runs to 13 residues. The germline CDR1 and CDR2 sequences are LNHNV and YYDKDF (reference sequence). V was clipped by 7 bases and J by 3 bases, with 10 bases between them. In DNA form, the CDR3 reads TGTGCCACCAAGGGGGGCGACTACAATGAGCAGTTCTTC. Translation: CATKGGDYNEQFF. Full variable domain (outside the CDR3, taken from reference TRBV15 and TRBJ2-1): DAMVIQNPRYQVTQFGKPVTLSCSQTLNHNVMYWYQQKSSQAPKLLFHYYDKDFNNEADTPDNFQSRRPNTSFCFLDIRSPGLGDTAMYLCATKGGDYNEQFFGPGTRLTVL.

The rearrangement uses TRBV2 and TRBJ2-2; D remains unclear. Germline V CDR1 and CDR2: SNHLY, FYNNEI. Trimming shortened V by 3 bases and J by 4 bases, and 9 bases separated the two germline ends. The CDR3 has 14 amino acids. CDR3 in amino acids: CASSEHSRTGELFF. CDR3 bases: TGTGCCAGCAGTGAGCACAGTCGCACCGGGGAGCTGTTTTTT.

The chain uses TRBV12-5 and TRBJ2-5; no definite D call. The length of the CDR3 is 12 residues. CDR1 LGHNT and CDR2 FRNRAP come from the germline V gene. V was cut by 0 bases and J by 7 bases, with 6 bases left in between. The CDR3 sequence: CASGLVPLTQYF. CDR3 DNA: TGTGCTAGTGGTTTGGTACCTTTGACCCAGTACTTC.

The sample holds a few counts of this clone. The V call is TRBV6-1, the J call TRBJ1-4, with D hard to call. V was clipped by 0 bases and J by 4 bases, with 9 bases between them. CDR1 and CDR2 (germline): MNHNS, SASEGT. This CDR3 spans 15 amino acids. The CDR3 reads CASSEALGSNEKLFF. CDR3 sequence (DNA): TGTGCCAGCAGTGAAGCGCTTGGGAGTAATGAAAAACTGTTTTTT.